A single sample gave rise to the 28 T cell receptor beta chains below, sequenced in a study of T cell changes during pregnancy in multiple sclerosis. The repertoire was sequenced with immunoSEQ multiplex PCR; TCRdb's copy has only in-frame clones and lacks some. The sample records just over 35,000 clones, 93% being singletons. The sample consisted of CD4+ T cells from peripheral blood mononuclear cells, taken in the first trimester of pregnancy. All receptors derive from a female donor with multiple sclerosis, enrolled in a pregnancy study.

The chain has TRBV15 and TRBJ2-7; perhaps TRBD1 as D (6 bases). Germline V lookup: CDR1 LNHNV, CDR2 YYDKDF (reference sequence). The CDR3 spans 14 residues. Between the trimmed V and J ends, which lost 2 bases and 4 bases, there was a span of 12 bases. The CDR3 loop is CATSRHGTGYEQYF. The DNA for the CDR3 is TGTGCCACCAGCAGACATGGCACAGGGTACGAGCAGTACTTC.

The J gene is TRBJ2-1, the V gene TRBV11-3, with D possibly TRBD2 on 6 matching bases. CDR3 length equals 14 residues. V lost 5 bases and J 6 bases, leaving 14 bases between the germline ends. CDR1 and CDR2 (germline): SGHNT, YENEEA. CDR3 sequence: CASSGTGGINEQFF. The CDR3 nucleotides read TGTGCCAGCAGCGGGACTGGGGGGATCAATGAGCAGTTCTTC.

This sequence joins TRBV5-8 and TRBJ2-7; no firm D call. In germline, CDR1 is SGHTS, CDR2 YDEGEE. The CDR3 contains 13 residues. The ends were cut back, 4 bases at V and 2 bases at J, with 10 bases in the middle. The CDR3 DNA sequence: TGTGCCAGCAGCCCTGAGGTGGCCTACGAGCAGTACTTC. Translating it yields CASSPEVAYEQYF.

The chain carries TRBV7-2 and TRBJ2-1; D gene unclear. The CDR3 is 16 amino acids. V gave up 0 bases and J gave up 5 bases, with 14 bases separating them. Germline assignment: CDR1 SGHTA and CDR2 FQGNSA. The CDR3 loop is CASSLALRLENNEQFF. CDR3 bases: TGTGCCAGCAGCTTAGCCCTCCGACTGGAAAACAATGAGCAGTTCTTC.

The J gene is TRBJ2-7, the V gene TRBV7-2, with 8 positions matching TRBD1. This CDR3 is 14 amino acids long. Germline loops: CDR1 SGHTA, CDR2 FQGNSA. Trimming removed 5 bases from V and 6 bases from J; junction bases left unmatched: 9. The CDR3 DNA sequence: TGTGCCAGCAGCCCCCGACAGGGGCTGGGCGAGCAGTACTTC. This codes for CASSPRQGLGEQYF.

The genes are TRBV29-1 and TRBJ1-4; 7 bases are shared with TRBD1. The junction had 20 bases not matched to a gene; V was cut back by 7 bases and J by 3 bases. Germline CDR1 reads SQVTM; CDR2 reads ANQGSEA. The length of the CDR3 is 18 residues. The CDR3 reads CSDRPSPLLGQSNEKLFF. The DNA for the CDR3 is TGCAGCGATCGTCCCAGCCCTCTACTGGGACAGTCTAATGAAAAACTGTTTTTT.

The rearrangement uses TRBV7-2 and TRBJ2-5; 7 bases fit TRBD1. V shed 1 base and J 2 bases; nucleotides not matched to a gene: 4. The CDR3 length is 15 residues. Germline V gene data show CDR1 as SGHTA and CDR2 as FQGNSA. The CDR3 DNA follows: TGTGCCAGCAGCTTAGGGTACAGGGGACAAGAGACCCAGTACTTC. As protein: CASSLGYRGQETQYF.

The chain is built from TRBV5-1 and TRBJ2-2, with 9 bases lining up with TRBD1. Losses at the gene ends were 3 bases for V and 1 base for J; bases not matched to a gene: 4. Germline V CDR1 and CDR2: SGHRS, YFSETQ. The length of the CDR3 is 16 residues. This CDR3 is CASSSWTGENTGELFF. CDR3 DNA: TGCGCCAGCAGCTCCTGGACAGGGGAGAACACCGGGGAGCTGTTTTTT.

This clone came up once. The chain has TRBV7-3 and TRBJ1-1, with D perhaps TRBD1 (5 bases). CDR3 length equals 16 residues. V lost 0 bases to trimming and J lost 3 bases, with 14 bases between them. The germline V gene encodes CDR1 SGHTA and CDR2 FQGTGA. The CDR3 DNA reads as TGTGCCAGCAGCTTAACGGGGGTGGGGGGTTACACTGAAGCTTTCTTT. It translates to CASSLTGVGGYTEAFF. Filled out from reference TRBV7-3 and TRBJ1-1, the complete variable domain reads GAGVSQTPSNKVTEKGKYVELRCDPISGHTALYWYRQSLGQGPEFLIYFQGTGAADDSGLPNDRFFAVRPEGSVSTLKIQRTERGDSAVYLCASSLTGVGGYTEAFFGQGTRLTVV.

The genes are TRBV19 and TRBJ2-2; possibly TRBD1 for D (6 bases). CDR1 is LNHDA and CDR2 is SQIVND in the germline V gene (reference sequence). CDR3 size: 15 residues. The V end was cut by 1 base, the J end by 0 bases, with 6 bases between. CDR3 DNA: TGTGCCAGTAGTATAGGGACAGCGAACACCGGGGAGCTGTTTTTT. Its protein is CASSIGTANTGELFF.

This sequence joins TRBV2 and TRBJ2-6; TRBD1 is a possible D gene (6 bases). CDR3 length equals 16 residues. Trimming stripped 3 bases from V and 0 bases from J, with 9 bases between. From germline, CDR1 is SNHLY and CDR2 FYNNEI. CDR3 sequence (DNA): TGTGCCAGCAGTGAGGGACATCTCTCTGGGGCCAACGTCCTGACTTTC. It encodes CASSEGHLSGANVLTF.

The chain is built from TRBV11-3 and TRBJ2-2; the match to TRBD2 covers 8 bases. V lost 2 bases, J lost 2 bases, and 4 bases stayed unmatched. The CDR3 has 16 amino acids. In germline, CDR1 is SGHNT, CDR2 YENEEA. CDR3 sequence: CASSLSGGTNTGELFF. The CDR3 DNA sequence: TGTGCCAGCAGCTTAAGCGGGGGCACTAACACCGGGGAGCTGTTTTTT.

This chain connects TRBV4-1 to TRBJ2-5; TRBD2 agrees at 10 bases. The junction had 7 bases not matched to a gene; V was cut back by 4 bases and J by 2 bases. In germline, CDR1 is MGHRA, CDR2 YSYEKL. The CDR3 contains 16 residues. This CDR3 is CASSLFGLAAQETQYF. Here the CDR3 DNA reads TGCGCCAGCAGCCTTTTTGGACTAGCGGCTCAAGAGACCCAGTACTTC.

This rearrangement joins TRBV9 to TRBJ2-3, with TRBD1 identical over 7 bases. V lost 4 bases to trimming and J lost 8 bases; unmatched junction nucleotides: 7. The CDR3 is 13 amino acids. CDR1 is SGDLS, CDR2 YYNGEE, per germline. The CDR3 DNA is TGTGCCAGCAGCCATCGGGACAGCCTTACGCAGTATTTT. Translating it yields CASSHRDSLTQYF.

The V and J genes are TRBV18 and TRBJ2-5; TRBD1 matches at 7 bases. CDR1 is KGHSH and CDR2 is LQKENI in the germline V gene. The CDR3 is made up of 17 amino acids. The V segment lost 1 base and the J segment 7 bases; nucleotides outside the gene matches: 15. The CDR3 DNA reads TGTGCCAGCTCACCACGGGGGACAGCCAAAACCCTTGGGACCCAGTACTTC. It encodes CASSPRGTAKTLGTQYF. The entire variable domain, with the rest obtained from reference TRBV18 and TRBJ2-5, is as follows: NAGVMQNPRHLVRRRGQEARLRCSPMKGHSHVYWYRQLPEEGLKFMVYLQKENIIDESGMPKERFSAEFPKEGPSILRIQQVVRGDSAAYFCASSPRGTAKTLGTQYFGPGTRLLVL.

The genes are TRBV7-2 and TRBJ2-5; 9 bases map to TRBD2. The J segment lost 5 bases and the V segment lost 2 bases, leaving 0 bases of the junction unmatched. CDR1 SGHTA and CDR2 FQGNSA come from the germline V gene. CDR3 length: 13 amino acids. CDR3 sequence (DNA): TGTGCCAGCAGCTTACTAGCGGGGGAGACCCAGTACTTC. It encodes CASSLLAGETQYF. Together with reference TRBV7-2 and TRBJ2-5, the CDR3 gives the full variable domain: GAGVSQSPSNKVTEKGKDVELRCDPISGHTALYWYRQSLGQGLEFLIYFQGNSAPDKSGLPSDRFSAERTGGSVSTLTIQRTQQEDSAVYLCASSLLAGETQYFGPGTRLLVL.

J is TRBJ1-6 and V is TRBV2, with D unclear. CDR1 and CDR2 from the germline V gene are SNHLY and FYNNEI. The CDR3 spans 14 residues. V dropped 4 bases and J dropped 7 bases, with 11 bases sitting between them. Written as DNA, the CDR3 is TGTGCCAGCAGTGGTAGAGGGCTAAATTCACCCCTCCACTTT. Protein product: CASSGRGLNSPLHF.

V usage is TRBV6-1 and J usage is TRBJ2-3; D gene uncertain. This CDR3 is 15 amino acids long. Germline V gene lookup returns CDR1 MNHNS and CDR2 SASEGT. The V end was cut by 1 base, the J end by 1 base, with 9 bases between. The CDR3 DNA is TGTGCCAGCAGTGAAGGGGCCGCCCGCACAGATACGCAGTATTTT. Protein sequence: CASSEGAARTDTQYF.

This CDR3 reads CASSPQTSGSYEQYF. The CDR3 DNA is TGTGCCAGCAGCCCACAGACTAGCGGTTCCTACGAGCAGTACTTC. The genes are TRBV5-5 and TRBJ2-7; 9 bases are a match to TRBD2. Germline V gives CDR1 SGHKS, CDR2 YYEKEE (reference sequence). This CDR3 comprises 15 residues. The ends lost 4 bases at V and 1 base at J; junction bases unmatched: 6.

This clone has only one observation. This chain joins TRBV5-1 and TRBJ2-2; perhaps TRBD1 as D (5 bases). The CDR3 length is 16 residues. Trimming removed 0 bases at V and 0 bases at J, with 9 bases between. In germline, CDR1 is SGHRS, CDR2 YFSETQ. The CDR3 spells CASSLGPGTNTGELFF. CDR3 DNA sequence: TGCGCCAGCAGCTTGGGTCCAGGGACGAACACCGGGGAGCTGTTTTTT. The entire variable domain, with the rest obtained from reference TRBV5-1 and TRBJ2-2, is as follows: KAGVTQTPRYLIKTRGQQVTLSCSPISGHRSVSWYQQTPGQGLQFLFEYFSETQRNKGNFPGRFSGRQFSNSRSEMNVSTLELGDSALYLCASSLGPGTNTGELFFGEGSRLTVL.

V and J are TRBV6-5 and TRBJ1-2, with a tentative D call TRBD1 (6 bases). The germline CDR1 and CDR2 sequences are MNHEY and SVGAGI. There are 13 residues in the CDR3. The germline V and J ends were trimmed by 6 bases and 7 bases, with 15 bases remaining between them. The CDR3 spells CASSPTGHTGYTF. For the CDR3, the DNA is TGTGCCAGCAGCCCTACAGGGCATACTGGCTACACCTTC.

The rearrangement joins TRBV7-2 to TRBJ2-3, with D unclear. The germline V and J ends were trimmed by 5 bases and 1 base, with 7 bases remaining between them. Germline V gene lookup returns CDR1 SGHTA and CDR2 FQGNSA. The CDR3 runs 13 residues. The CDR3 region has the DNA TGTGCCAGCAGCCCCCAGGGCACAGATACGCAGTATTTT. This translates into CASSPQGTDTQYF.

V gene TRBV5-1 combines with J gene TRBJ2-5; 10 bases are a match to TRBD1. This CDR3 is 14 amino acids long. The V segment lost 4 bases and the J segment 4 bases; nucleotides outside the gene matches: 4. Germline CDR1 is SGHRS and CDR2 is YFSETQ. CDR3 in amino acids: CASSLRQGAETQYF. CDR3 sequence (DNA): TGCGCCAGCAGCCTTAGACAGGGGGCAGAGACCCAGTACTTC.

The chain has TRBV5-4 and TRBJ2-1; 7 bases fit TRBD1. This CDR3 is 14 amino acids long. V lost 4 bases to trimming and J lost 7 bases; unmatched junction nucleotides: 8. In germline, CDR1 is SGHNT, CDR2 YYREEE (reference sequence). The CDR3 loop reads CASSKELQGNEQFF. CDR3 nucleotides: TGTGCCAGCAGCAAGGAATTACAGGGGAATGAGCAGTTCTTC.

In DNA, the CDR3 is TGTGCCAGCAGTCCGACGGGACAGGGTTCTGGGGGCTACACCTTC. Protein sequence: CASSPTGQGSGGYTF. The rearrangement links TRBV2 to TRBJ1-2; 9 bases line up with TRBD1. There are 15 residues in the CDR3. The junction had 12 bases not matched to a gene; V was cut back by 5 bases and J by 8 bases. CDR1 is SNHLY and CDR2 is FYNNEI in the germline V gene.

A remark on this clone: This CDR3 is also generated by other DNA sequences in the sample. The chain links TRBV2 to TRBJ2-5; D gene unclear. Trimming stripped 6 bases from V and 1 base from J, with 3 bases between. CDR1 SNHLY and CDR2 FYNNEI come from the germline V gene. The CDR3 loop spans 11 amino acids. The CDR3 sequence: CASSLQETQYF. In DNA, the CDR3 is TGTGCCAGCAGCCTCCAAGAGACCCAGTACTTC.

The chain employs TRBV7-2 and TRBJ2-7; D possibly corresponds to TRBD1 (5 bases). Germline CDR1 is SGHTA and CDR2 is FQGNSA. The CDR3 sequence is 12 residues long. The ends were cut back, 3 bases at V and 4 bases at J, with 7 bases in the middle. The CDR3 spells CASSLTAYEQYF. The CDR3 DNA is TGTGCCAGCAGCTTGACAGCTTACGAGCAGTACTTC. The full variable domain, with the rest looked up from reference TRBV7-2 and TRBJ2-7, is GAGVSQSPSNKVTEKGKDVELRCDPISGHTALYWYRQSLGQGLEFLIYFQGNSAPDKSGLPSDRFSAERTGGSVSTLTIQRTQQEDSAVYLCASSLTAYEQYFGPGTRLTVT.

This sequence joins TRBV2 and TRBJ1-5, with TRBD1 as a possible D gene (5 bases). V was pared by 6 bases and J by 0 bases, with 12 bases between. Germline CDR1 SNHLY, CDR2 FYNNEI. This CDR3 spans 15 amino acids. CDR3 loop: CASRMQGYSNQPQHF. The CDR3 coding sequence is TGTGCCAGCAGAATGCAGGGATATAGCAATCAGCCCCAGCATTTT.